Presented here are 26 T cell receptor beta chains from one specimen sequenced in a study of siplizumab effects on memory and regulatory T cells. Data came from immunoSEQ multiplex PCR; TCRdb stores just in-frame clones and leaves some out. The sample lists about 26,000 clones, around 83% seen once, with approximately 26% in the top ten. Material for sequencing was memory CD4+ T cells sorted from blood. All receptors derive from a human donor in good health.

The V call is TRBV25-1, the J call TRBJ2-3; D is perhaps TRBD1 (6 bases). Germline CDR1 reads MGHDK; CDR2 reads SYGVNS. V was trimmed by 5 bases and J by 5 bases, leaving 17 bases between them. The CDR3 has 15 amino acids. The CDR3 here is CASSFGQGRLDTQYF. The CDR3 DNA reads TGTGCCAGCAGTTTCGGTCAGGGGCGCTTAGATACGCAGTATTTT.

The V gene is TRBV5-1, the J gene TRBJ2-6; D gene ambiguous. Per the germline V gene, CDR1 is SGHRS and CDR2 is YFSETQ. This CDR3 has 15 amino acids. Trimming removed 0 bases from V and 4 bases from J, with 8 bases in between. CDR3 DNA: TGCGCCAGCAGCTTGGAGGGTGTCGGGGCCAACGTCCTGACTTTC. Translation: CASSLEGVGANVLTF.

CDR3 coding DNA: TGTGCCAGCAGTATTCAGACAGGGGGATGGGAGACCCAGTACTTC. Residues: CASSIQTGGWETQYF. V gene TRBV6-1 combines with J gene TRBJ2-5; TRBD1 matches at 9 bases. This CDR3 has 15 amino acids. Losses at the gene ends were 5 bases for V and 5 bases for J; bases not matched to a gene: 9. Looked up from germline, CDR1 is MNHNS and CDR2 is SASEGT.

The CDR3 sequence: CAWSVLAPGELFF. CDR3 nucleotide sequence: TGTGCCTGGAGTGTACTAGCACCAGGGGAGCTGTTTTTT. The chain recombines TRBV30 with TRBJ2-2; tentative D call: TRBD2 (6 bases). Germline V gene data show CDR1 as GTSNPN and CDR2 as SVGIG (reference sequence). The CDR3 is 13 residues long. Trimming stripped 0 bases from V and 8 bases from J, with 10 bases between.

This chain connects TRBV5-1 to TRBJ1-1; no firm D call. V was trimmed by 1 base and J by 1 base, leaving 8 bases between them. The CDR3 has 14 amino acids. CDR1 and CDR2 from the germline V gene are SGHRS and YFSETQ. The CDR3 is CASSLSRGNTEAFF. The CDR3 bases are TGCGCCAGCAGCTTGAGTCGGGGGAACACTGAAGCTTTCTTT.

The table lists this clone with a count of one. This chain connects TRBV15 to TRBJ2-1; 8 bases align to TRBD2. CDR1 and CDR2 (germline): LNHNV, YYDKDF (reference sequence). Trimming removed 0 bases from V and 5 bases from J; junction bases left unmatched: 3. CDR3 length equals 15 residues. For the CDR3, the DNA is TGTGCCACCAGCAGAGATGCGGGAGGAAACAATGAGCAGTTCTTC. Translation gives CATSRDAGGNNEQFF. The entire variable domain, with the rest obtained from reference TRBV15 and TRBJ2-1, is as follows: DAMVIQNPRYQVTQFGKPVTLSCSQTLNHNVMYWYQQKSSQAPKLLFHYYDKDFNNEADTPDNFQSRRPNTSFCFLDIRSPGLGDTAMYLCATSRDAGGNNEQFFGPGTRLTVL.

V usage is TRBV6-5 and J usage is TRBJ2-5; D possibly uses TRBD1 or TRBD2 (5 bases each). This CDR3 comprises 15 residues. Germline CDR1 and CDR2: MNHEY and SVGAGI. The V gene lost 2 bases and the J gene lost 3 bases, with 13 bases spanning the gap. The CDR3 loop reads CASSYGGSGKETQYF. The CDR3 DNA sequence: TGTGCCAGCAGTTACGGGGGATCGGGGAAAGAGACCCAGTACTTC.

The chain couples TRBV11-3 to TRBJ2-1; 14 positions agree with TRBD2. The CDR3 consists of 15 residues. CDR1 and CDR2 (germline): SGHNT, YENEEA. V was pared by 5 bases and J by 4 bases, with 1 base of the junction left unmatched. The CDR3 reads CASSRLAGGYNEQFF. The CDR3 region has the DNA TGTGCCAGCAGCCGACTAGCGGGAGGGTACAATGAGCAGTTCTTC.

The V and J genes are TRBV6-1 and TRBJ2-1; the D is unclear. Trimming stripped 1 base from V and 6 bases from J, with 16 bases between. Germline CDR1 is MNHNS and CDR2 is SASEGT. The CDR3 length is 16 residues. The CDR3 coding sequence is TGTGCCAGCAGTGAAGATTACTGGGTTCCGTCCAATGAGCAGTTCTTC. Translating gives CASSEDYWVPSNEQFF.

The chain uses TRBV30 and TRBJ2-7; D may match TRBD1 or TRBD2 (6 bases each). Germline CDR1 GTSNPN, CDR2 SVGIG (reference sequence). Trimming left V 3 bases short and J 4 bases short, with 19 bases between. The CDR3 is 15 amino acids. This CDR3 reads CAWRQSGANPYEQYF. The CDR3, as DNA: TGTGCCTGGAGGCAATCGGGGGCTAACCCTTACGAGCAGTACTTC.

The chain links TRBV4-2 to TRBJ2-2, with 11 bases identical to TRBD2. This CDR3 has 14 amino acids. J gave up 5 bases and V 6 bases, and 2 bases lay outside the gene matches. Germline V gene lookup returns CDR1 LGHNA and CDR2 YNFKEQ. The CDR3 DNA sequence: TGTGCCAGCAGGACTAGCGGGAAGACCGGGGAGCTGTTTTTT. It yields the protein CASRTSGKTGELFF.

This clone has only one observation. J is TRBJ2-4 and V is TRBV6-6; a possible D gene is TRBD2 (7 bases). The ends were cut back, 5 bases at V and 9 bases at J, with 23 bases in the middle. Per the germline V gene, CDR1 is MNHNY and CDR2 is SVGAGI (reference sequence). This CDR3 has 16 residues. The DNA for the CDR3 is TGTGCCAGCAGTCCCTTTCTCGGACAAGGGGGGGTCATTCAGTACTTC. This encodes CASSPFLGQGGVIQYF.

In this sample, this clone turned up once. V usage is TRBV7-9 and J usage is TRBJ2-7; D is uncertain. This CDR3 spans 11 amino acids. Germline lookup yields CDR1 SEHNR and CDR2 FQNEAQ (reference sequence). The V end was cut by 4 bases, the J end by 8 bases, with 9 bases between. CDR3 sequence: CASSSSTKQYF. The CDR3 bases are TGTGCCAGCAGCTCATCTACGAAGCAGTACTTC.

The rearrangement joins TRBV18 to TRBJ2-5, with TRBD2 matching over 10 bases. V shed 4 bases and J 4 bases; nucleotides not matched to a gene: 9. The V gene's germline CDR1 is KGHSH and CDR2 LQKENI. CDR3 length equals 16 residues. This CDR3 reads CASSLSSGSVSETQYF. The CDR3 nucleotides read TGTGCCAGCTCACTTTCTAGCGGGAGCGTTTCAGAGACCCAGTACTTC.

This chain uses TRBV4-2 with TRBJ2-6; D is possibly TRBD1 (6 bases). V was pared by 3 bases and J by 0 bases, with 12 bases between. The germline CDR1 and CDR2 sequences are LGHNA and YNFKEQ. The length of the CDR3 is 17 residues. The CDR3 loop reads CASSQQQGNSGANVLTF. The CDR3 region has the DNA TGTGCCAGCAGCCAGCAACAGGGCAACTCTGGGGCCAACGTCCTGACTTTC.

V usage is TRBV28 and J usage is TRBJ1-5; D ambiguous. This CDR3 spans 11 amino acids. The germline V gene has CDR1 MDHEN and CDR2 SYDVKM. Trimming pared 5 bases from V and 4 bases from J, leaving 3 bases between. CDR3 in amino acids: CASSTNQPQHF. The CDR3 nucleotides read TGTGCCAGCAGTACAAATCAGCCCCAGCATTTT.

In DNA, the CDR3 is TGTGCCACCAGCAGAGAGGGAGCGGGCAATGGATTCCACGAGCAGTACTTC. Translation gives CATSREGAGNGFHEQYF. The chain is built from TRBV15 and TRBJ2-7; the D gene is possibly TRBD2 (6 bases). Germline V gene lookup returns CDR1 LNHNV and CDR2 YYDKDF (reference sequence). V lost 0 bases and J lost 5, with 20 bases in between. This CDR3 is 17 amino acids long.

This chain connects TRBV4-1 to TRBJ2-7, with D possibly TRBD1 on 5 matching bases. Trimming shortened V by 5 bases and J by 9 bases, and 11 bases separated the two germline ends. This CDR3 is built from 11 residues. Looked up from germline, CDR1 is MGHRA and CDR2 is YSYEKL. The CDR3 here is CASSSGFGQYF. The CDR3 DNA reads TGCGCCAGCAGCTCAGGGTTTGGGCAGTACTTC.

The V call is TRBV6-1, the J call TRBJ2-2; D remains unclear. V was shortened by 6 bases and J by 4 bases, with 12 bases between the two germline ends. Germline CDR1 is MNHNS and CDR2 is SASEGT. CDR3 length equals 14 residues. The CDR3 loop is CASRPVVGTGELFF. CDR3 in DNA: TGTGCCAGCAGACCGGTCGTGGGCACCGGGGAGCTGTTTTTT.

This clone occurred a few times. This chain joins TRBV6-4 and TRBJ2-1, with 8 bases fitting TRBD2. This CDR3 contains 14 residues. V dropped 4 bases and J dropped 6; count of bases not matched to a gene: 5. Germline lookup yields CDR1 MRHNA and CDR2 SNTAGT. CDR3 loop: CASSASGSSNEQFF. The DNA for the CDR3 is TGTGCCAGCAGTGCCAGCGGGAGCTCCAATGAGCAGTTCTTC.

V is TRBV7-8 and J is TRBJ2-3; D ambiguous. The V end was cut by 4 bases, the J end by 1 base, with 6 bases between. From germline, CDR1 is SGHVS and CDR2 FQNEAQ. The CDR3 extends over 13 amino acids. CDR3 sequence: CASSSRGTDTQYF. The CDR3 DNA is TGTGCCAGCAGCTCCCGGGGCACAGATACGCAGTATTTT.

The V gene is TRBV7-6, the J gene TRBJ1-2; TRBD1 matches 7 bases. This CDR3 contains 13 residues. Per the germline V gene, CDR1 is SGHVS and CDR2 is FNYEAQ. Trimming cost V 5 bases and J 4 bases; bases outside gene matches: 4. CDR3 protein: CASSPGQSYGYTF. DNA for the CDR3: TGTGCCAGCAGCCCGGGACAGAGCTATGGCTACACCTTC.

This chain's CDR3 is CASSQMGGTETQYF. The CDR3 DNA reads TGTGCCAGCAGCCAAATGGGGGGCACAGAGACCCAGTACTTC. This rearrangement joins TRBV14 to TRBJ2-5; D is perhaps TRBD1 or TRBD2 (6 bases each). Trimming left V 2 bases short and J 4 bases short, with 11 bases between. CDR3 size: 14 residues. Germline V CDR1 and CDR2: SGHDN, FVKESK.

J is TRBJ2-1 and V is TRBV7-9; 13 positions match TRBD2. Germline CDR1 and CDR2: SEHNR and FQNEAQ (reference sequence). V lost 0 bases and J lost 5; bases outside the gene matches: 4. CDR3 length: 17 amino acids. The CDR3: CASSLALGLAGDNEQFF. The CDR3 region has the DNA TGTGCCAGCAGCTTAGCTTTAGGACTAGCGGGAGACAATGAGCAGTTCTTC.

V gene TRBV7-8 combines with J gene TRBJ2-7; weak D call: TRBD2 (5 bases). Germline lookup yields CDR1 SGHVS and CDR2 FQNEAQ. The CDR3 sequence is 13 residues long. V was shortened by 3 bases and J by 4 bases, with 10 bases between the two germline ends. This chain's CDR3 is CASSFSEKYEQYF. The DNA for the CDR3 is TGTGCCAGCAGCTTTAGCGAGAAGTACGAGCAGTACTTC.

This clone has only a few counts. J is TRBJ2-2 and V is TRBV10-3, with TRBD1 identical over 10 bases. The germline V gene encodes CDR1 ENHRY and CDR2 SYGVKD. Trimming at V came to 2 bases and at J to 5 bases, leaving 5 bases not matched to a gene. The CDR3 loop spans 16 amino acids. CDR3 in DNA: TGTGCCATCAGTGAGACGGCGGGACAGGGGACCGGGGAGCTGTTTTTT. It is translated as CAISETAGQGTGELFF.